The sequence of this TCR beta chain was determined in a study of T cells in localized non-small cell lung cancer. General study points: Adjacent lung was found to contain a median roughly 60 of the top 100 tumor clones. Longer overall survival was linked to higher blood T cell density. Sequencing was restricted to one tumor region; therefore, heterogeneity remains possible. Clonality peaked in uninvolved adjacent lung rather than tumor.

Here immunoSEQ multiplex PCR was the method, and the copy in TCRdb shows in-frame clones only, minus some. The sample gives 45,000 to 50,000 clones, 86% of which show up once; roughly 2.5% is in the top ten. A note on this clone: The antigen is unknown.

This CDR3 has 15 residues. V was trimmed by 6 bases and J by 7 bases, leaving 17 bases between them. Germline V gene lookup returns CDR1 SGHRS and CDR2 YFSETQ. The origin of this receptor is a man aged 40-75 years with stage II lung adenocarcinoma. Material: PBMCs, obtained before any cancer treatment. The chain is built from TRBV5-1 and TRBJ1-6; D is possibly TRBD1 (5 bases). The CDR3 DNA sequence: TGCGCCAGCACGACAGAGTCTGCATCAAATTCACCCCTCCACTTT. Protein: CASTTESASNSPLHF.